These 19 T cell receptor beta chains were all obtained from the same sample, sequenced in a study of CXCR3-negative and CXCR3-positive naive CD8 T cells. The libraries of TRB cDNA were prepared using 5' RACE with UMI labels. TCRdb re-analyzed the 5' RACE reads; it lists each CDR3 protein once, without DNA. The sample data list tens of thousands of distinct CDR3 sequences. Sequencing used memory CD8+ T cells from blood. The source of these receptors is a human donor in good health. Some clones in this sample may be carry-over from other donors' samples.

J is TRBJ2-1 and V is TRBV7-9; TCRdb returns TRBD1, unconfirmable since there is no DNA. Germline CDR1 is SEHNR and CDR2 is FQNEAQ (reference sequence). The CDR3 is 14 residues long. The CDR3 is CASSLYSGNNEQFF. Full variable domain (missing parts from reference TRBV7-9 and TRBJ2-1): DTGVSQNPRHKITKRGQNVTFRCDPISEHNRLYWYRQTLGQGPEFLTYFQNEAQLEKSRLLSDRFSAERPKGSFSTLEIQRTEQGDSAMYLCASSLYSGNNEQFFGPGTRLTVL.

The rearrangement links TRBV6-4 to TRBJ2-1. Germline V lookup: CDR1 MRHNA, CDR2 SNTAGT. The CDR3 is made up of 15 amino acids. The CDR3 sequence is CASSDSGSSYNEQFF.

The genes are TRBV4-1 and TRBJ1-5; lacking DNA, the TRBD1 call made by TCRdb goes unchecked. Germline assignment: CDR1 MGHRA and CDR2 YSYEKL. CDR3 length: 15 residues. This chain's CDR3 is CASSQEDRVDQPQHF.

This chain uses TRBV7-9 with TRBJ2-1. Germline-derived CDR1 and CDR2 are SEHNR and FQNEAQ (reference sequence). The CDR3 runs 11 residues. The CDR3 region is CASSLYTEQFF.

This chain links TRBV10-2 with TRBJ1-1. This CDR3 region has 15 residues. CDR1 is WSHSY and CDR2 is SAAADI in the germline V gene. The CDR3 reads CASSESGVGETEAFF.

CDR3 sequence reads: CASSVGPFYNEQFF. The rearrangement joins TRBV2 to TRBJ2-1. This CDR3 contains 14 residues. Germline loops: CDR1 SNHLY, CDR2 FYNNEI.

V gene TRBV4-3 combines with J gene TRBJ2-6. The germline V gene has CDR1 LGHNA and CDR2 YSLEER. The CDR3 loop spans 15 amino acids. CDR3 residues: CASSHLESGANVLTF.

V is TRBV4-3 and J is TRBJ1-1. The V gene's germline CDR1 is LGHNA and CDR2 YSLEER. The CDR3 consists of 15 residues. CDR3: CASSQDGSGSTEAFF.

This clonotype is identified as medium-sized from frequency. CDR3 residues: CASSSRDGNSPLHF. The chain recombines TRBV12-3 or TRBV12-4 with TRBJ1-6; TCRdb's D gene call, TRBD1, goes unchecked for lack of DNA. The CDR3 runs 14 residues.

Judged by frequency, this clonotype is medium-sized (0.01 to 0.1%). The chain carries TRBV11-2 and TRBJ2-3; TCRdb gives TRBD1 as the D gene, but with no DNA this cannot be confirmed. This CDR3 is 15 amino acids long. The germline gives CDR1 SGHAT, CDR2 FQNNGV. This CDR3 is CASTRIQGRADTQYF.

The chain uses TRBV29-1 and TRBJ1-1. The CDR3 spans 12 residues. From germline, CDR1 is SQVTM and CDR2 ANQGSEA. The CDR3: CSVLAGSTEAFF. Looking up the rest from reference TRBV29-1 and TRBJ1-1 gives the full variable domain: SAVISQKPSRDICQRGTSLTIQCQVDSQVTMMFWYRQQPGQSLTLIATANQGSEATYESGFVIDKFPISRPNLTFSTLTVSNMSPEDSSIYLCSVLAGSTEAFFGQGTRLTVV.

The V and J genes are TRBV6-5 and TRBJ1-2. The germline gives CDR1 MNHEY, CDR2 SVGAGI. This CDR3 comprises 15 residues. The chain's CDR3 is CASSYSSTSNYGYTF.

This clonotype ranks as medium-sized in terms of frequency. This chain joins TRBV7-9 and TRBJ2-1; TCRdb reports TRBD2, a call that lacks DNA to check it against. CDR3 length equals 16 residues. Germline CDR1 and CDR2: SEHNR and FQNEAQ (reference sequence). The CDR3 loop reads CASSPPSGGAVNEQFF. Drawing the rest from reference TRBV7-9 and TRBJ2-1, the complete variable domain is DTGVSQNPRHKITKRGQNVTFRCDPISEHNRLYWYRQTLGQGPEFLTYFQNEAQLEKSRLLSDRFSAERPKGSFSTLEIQRTEQGDSAMYLCASSPPSGGAVNEQFFGPGTRLTVL.

The chain uses TRBV7-9 and TRBJ2-7; TCRdb outputs TRBD2, but without DNA this stays unchecked. This CDR3 is 17 amino acids long. The V gene's germline CDR1 is SEHNR and CDR2 FQNEAQ (reference sequence). The CDR3 is CASSLSQLAEISYEQYF.

This chain joins TRBV7-9 and TRBJ2-2; absent DNA, TCRdb's TRBD1 call cannot be checked. Per the germline V gene, CDR1 is SEHNR and CDR2 is FQNEAQ (reference sequence). This CDR3 spans 15 amino acids. CDR3 sequence reads: CASSLGQGDTGELFF.

V usage is TRBV6-5 and J usage is TRBJ2-7; no DNA is available, so the TRBD2 call from TCRdb remains unchecked. The V gene's germline CDR1 is MNHEY and CDR2 SVGAGI. The CDR3 runs to 14 residues. CDR3 region: CASSAGRGEYEQYF.

This clonotype is classed as medium-sized (0.01 to 0.1%) by frequency. This chain connects TRBV29-1 to TRBJ2-1; TCRdb names TRBD1, which stays unverified in the absence of DNA. CDR3 length equals 12 residues. Per germline, CDR1 SQVTM and CDR2 ANQGSEA. The CDR3 spells CSVEVQGNEQFF.

This chain uses TRBV28 with TRBJ2-3; absent DNA, TCRdb's TRBD2 call cannot be checked. The CDR3 is 16 residues long. Germline CDR1 is MDHEN and CDR2 is SYDVKM. CDR3 protein: CASSSISGGSTDTQYF. Full variable domain (remainder filled in from reference TRBV28 and TRBJ2-3): DVKVTQSSRYLVKRTGEKVFLECVQDMDHENMFWYRQDPGLGLRLIYFSYDVKMKEKGDIPEGYSVSREKKERFSLILESASTNQTSMYLCASSSISGGSTDTQYFGPGTRLTVL.

The gene calls are TRBV7-9 and TRBJ2-1. The CDR3 runs 12 residues. The V gene's germline CDR1 is SEHNR and CDR2 FQNEAQ (reference sequence). CDR3: CASSFSGDEQFF.